This T cell receptor (beta chain) is from a study of T cell changes during pregnancy in multiple sclerosis. Profiling relied on immunoSEQ multiplex PCR, and the TCRdb table lists in-frame clones only, not all of them. Of tens of thousands of clones in the sample, about 91% are singletons; the top ten hold approximately 5%. Germline V gene lookup returns CDR1 MNHEY and CDR2 SMNVEV (reference sequence). V shed 6 bases and J 5 bases; nucleotides not matched to a gene: 9. CDR3 length equals 15 residues. The sequence was obtained from a female donor with multiple sclerosis, enrolled in a pregnancy study. V is TRBV27 and J is TRBJ2-1; TRBD1 matches 8 bases. The starting material was CD8+ T cells from peripheral blood mononuclear cells, obtained before pregnancy. CDR3 in DNA: TGTGCCAGCAGCTCCGGACAGGGTTTTAACAATGAGCAGTTCTTC. Protein product: CASSSGQGFNNEQFF.